What follows are 25 T cell receptor beta chains derived from one specimen sequenced in a study of beta chain features in type 1 diabetes. Study results and limitations: TCRB CDR3 length was moderately but significantly reduced in all four CD4+ subsets of Type 1 diabetes patients.

These receptors' targets are unknown. The entirety of the isolated RNA underwent reverse transcription, so expressed TCRB transcripts were sequenced. Only in-frame clones appear in the TCRdb table, and some are missing; sequencing was by immunoSEQ multiplex PCR. The sample records 600,000 to 700,000 clones, about an eighth being singletons. Sample: naive CD4+ T cells from blood. These receptors came from a man aged 25-40 years with type 1 diabetes.

This clone has only one observation. The rearrangement links TRBV9 to TRBJ1-3; the match to TRBD1 covers 7 bases. Trimming removed 5 bases from V and 2 bases from J; junction bases left unmatched: 1. The germline gives CDR1 SGDLS, CDR2 YYNGEE. The CDR3 has 13 residues. CDR3 residues: CASRGTAGNTIYF. The CDR3 coding sequence is TGTGCCAGCAGGGGGACAGCTGGAAACACCATATATTTT. Based on the CDR3 plus reference TRBV9 and TRBJ1-3, the full variable domain is DSGVTQTPKHLITATGQRVTLRCSPRSGDLSVYWYQQSLDQGLQFLIQYYNGEERAKGNILERFSAQQFPDLHSELNLSSLELGDSALYFCASRGTAGNTIYFGEGSWLTVV.

This clone was observed a few times. The chain uses TRBV2 and TRBJ2-1; D is possibly TRBD1 (5 bases). The CDR3 runs to 14 residues. V lost 7 bases and J lost 10, with 20 bases in between. Per germline, CDR1 SNHLY and CDR2 FYNNEI. The CDR3 nucleotides are TGTGCCAGCATCCAAGGGGCAGGTCGAAAGGAGCAGTTCTTC. Encoded protein: CASIQGAGRKEQFF.

This clone was counted only a few times. The chain combines TRBV28 with TRBJ2-1; D is perhaps TRBD2 (5 bases). This CDR3 comprises 16 residues. The ends were cut back, 5 bases at V and 2 bases at J, with 16 bases in the middle. Germline CDR1 MDHEN, CDR2 SYDVKM. DNA for the CDR3: TGTGCCAGCAGTCCACTTAGCGAATCCCCCTACAATGAGCAGTTCTTC. This encodes CASSPLSESPYNEQFF.

Comment on this clone: The same CDR3 also results from other DNA sequences found in this sample. Written as DNA, the CDR3 is TGTGCCAGCAGCCCCAGGCTAGCGGGGTCCACAGATACGCAGTATTTT. This sequence encodes CASSPRLAGSTDTQYF. The rearrangement uses TRBV7-8 and TRBJ2-3, with TRBD2 matching 9 bases. V trimming: 5 bases; J trimming: 2 bases; junction bases outside the gene matches: 8. Germline V gene lookup returns CDR1 SGHVS and CDR2 FQNEAQ. CDR3 length: 16 amino acids. The whole variable domain, remainder taken from reference TRBV7-8 and TRBJ2-3, is GAGVSQSPRYKVAKRGQDVALRCDPISGHVSLFWYQQALGQGPEFLTYFQNEAQLDKSGLPSDRFFAERPEGSVSTLKIQRTQQEDSAVYLCASSPRLAGSTDTQYFGPGTRLTVL.

This clone came up a few times. The chain employs TRBV5-1 and TRBJ2-7, with D possibly being TRBD1 (5 bases). Trimming removed 4 bases at V and 13 bases at J, with 21 bases between. The CDR3 covers 13 residues. The germline V gene has CDR1 SGHRS and CDR2 YFSETQ. CDR3 in amino acids: CASSLGDSPTGYF. The CDR3 nucleotides are TGCGCCAGCAGCCTCGGTGACAGTCCCACGGGTTACTTC.

This clone was seen a few times. The chain links TRBV10-3 to TRBJ2-2, with D possibly matching TRBD1 (5 bases). The CDR3 is 16 residues long. CDR1 is ENHRY and CDR2 is SYGVKD in the germline V gene. The V and J ends lost 4 bases and 6 bases respectively, with 18 bases between them. CDR3 residues: CAISAQDTKIAGELFF. In DNA form, the CDR3 reads TGTGCCATCAGTGCCCAGGACACCAAAATTGCCGGGGAGCTGTTTTTT.

This clone has a handful of counts. The V gene is TRBV5-4, the J gene TRBJ2-7; TRBD1 matches 7 bases. Germline V lookup: CDR1 SGHNT, CDR2 YYREEE (reference sequence). The trim removed 4 bases at V and 0 bases at J, leaving 10 bases unmatched. The CDR3 extends over 16 amino acids. The CDR3 sequence is CASSTGVGVPSYEQYF. The CDR3 bases are TGTGCCAGCAGCACAGGGGTAGGGGTACCCTCCTACGAGCAGTACTTC.

This clone was observed a few times. The V gene is TRBV7-2, the J gene TRBJ1-5; 7 nucleotides line up with TRBD1. The trim removed 3 bases at V and 5 bases at J, leaving 4 bases unmatched. The germline V gene encodes CDR1 SGHTA and CDR2 FQGNSA. This CDR3 has 14 residues. The CDR3 DNA sequence: TGTGCCAGCAGCTTTCGACAGGGTGATCAGCCCCAGCATTTT. Amino acid sequence: CASSFRQGDQPQHF. The whole variable domain, remainder taken from reference TRBV7-2 and TRBJ1-5, is GAGVSQSPSNKVTEKGKDVELRCDPISGHTALYWYRQSLGQGLEFLIYFQGNSAPDKSGLPSDRFSAERTGGSVSTLTIQRTQQEDSAVYLCASSFRQGDQPQHFGDGTRLSIL.

The CDR3 loop is CASSLSSPGQGIGTEAFF. DNA of the CDR3: TGTGCCAGCAGCTTATCTAGTCCGGGACAGGGGATCGGCACTGAAGCTTTCTTT. This chain joins TRBV7-6 and TRBJ1-1; 10 bases are shared with TRBD1. Germline CDR1 reads SGHVS; CDR2 reads FNYEAQ. The CDR3 extends over 18 amino acids. The V and J ends lost 2 bases and 4 bases, in that order; junction bases with no gene match: 13.

The chain couples TRBV7-6 to TRBJ1-6; 9 positions match TRBD1. Germline CDR1 and CDR2: SGHVS and FNYEAQ. V was clipped by 5 bases and J by 9 bases; unmatched bases: 8. The CDR3 is made up of 15 amino acids. The CDR3 DNA follows: TGTGCCAGCAGCCCCAACACAGGGGGCGGTTCACCCCTCCACTTT. Translation: CASSPNTGGGSPLHF.

This clone has only a few counts. The chain carries TRBV10-3 and TRBJ2-7; the match to TRBD1 covers 8 bases. CDR1 and CDR2 from the germline V gene are ENHRY and SYGVKD. The CDR3 has 13 amino acids. The V and J ends lost 2 bases and 7 bases, in that order; junction bases with no gene match: 4. CDR3 amino acids: CAISEQGAGEQYF. CDR3 in DNA: TGTGCCATCAGTGAGCAGGGGGCAGGGGAGCAGTACTTC.

The table lists this clone with a few counts. The genes are TRBV9 and TRBJ1-3; 8 nucleotides match TRBD1. The V gene end was trimmed by 4 bases and the J gene end by 3 bases; junction bases not matched to a gene: 3. This CDR3 spans 14 amino acids. Germline lookup yields CDR1 SGDLS and CDR2 YYNGEE. DNA for the CDR3: TGTGCCAGCAGCCAGACAGGGGATGGAAACACCATATATTTT. Encoded protein: CASSQTGDGNTIYF.

This clone was seen a few times. The CDR3 coding sequence is TGTGTGGCCCCCACATGTCAGCCCCAGCATTTT. Amino acids: CVAPTCQPQHF. The J gene is TRBJ1-5, the V gene TRBV10-3, with D unclear. Germline V gene sequence: CDR1 ENHRY, CDR2 SYGVKD. This CDR3 contains 11 residues.

The CDR3 loop reads CASSPGNRKYF. The CDR3 region has the DNA TGTGCCAGCAGCCCCGGGAATAGGAAGTACTTC. The rearrangement uses TRBV7-2 and TRBJ2-5; D is perhaps TRBD2 (5 bases). Trimming took 5 bases from V and 12 from J, leaving 13 bases between them. The CDR3 runs 11 residues. Germline CDR1 and CDR2: SGHTA and FQGNSA. Supplemented by reference TRBV7-2 and TRBJ2-5, the full variable domain reads GAGVSQSPSNKVTEKGKDVELRCDPISGHTALYWYRQSLGQGLEFLIYFQGNSAPDKSGLPSDRFSAERTGGSVSTLTIQRTQQEDSAVYLCASSPGNRKYFGPGTRLLVL.

Only a few counts were recorded for this clone. The rearrangement uses TRBV16 and TRBJ1-5; 7 bases fit TRBD1. The CDR3 is 14 amino acids. The germline V gene encodes CDR1 KGHSY and CDR2 FQNENV. Trimming removed 4 bases from V and 7 bases from J; junction bases left unmatched: 7. CDR3 amino acids: CASSLQGGGQPQHF. Written as DNA, the CDR3 is TGTGCCAGCAGCCTTCAGGGGGGTGGGCAGCCCCAGCATTTT.

The V gene is TRBV29-1, the J gene TRBJ2-5; no clear D. V gave up 7 bases and J gave up 4 bases, with 10 bases separating them. The CDR3 is made up of 11 amino acids. Germline loops: CDR1 SQVTM, CDR2 ANQGSEA. CDR3 coding DNA: TGCAGCGCAAATAACAGAGAGACCCAGTACTTC. It codes for CSANNRETQYF.

The V and J genes are TRBV5-1 and TRBJ2-3, with 8 positions matching TRBD2. Germline V gives CDR1 SGHRS, CDR2 YFSETQ. The CDR3 has 17 residues. The junction had 9 bases not matched to a gene; V was cut back by 3 bases and J by 0 bases. The CDR3: CASSYSGDTPSTDTQYF. The CDR3, as DNA: TGCGCCAGCAGCTATAGCGGGGATACCCCTAGCACAGATACGCAGTATTTT.

This clone showed up just a few times. The V gene is TRBV5-4, the J gene TRBJ1-4; no definite D call. CDR1 is SGHNT, CDR2 YYREEE, per germline (reference sequence). V lost 3 bases, J lost 6 bases, and 12 bases lay in between. The CDR3 extends over 14 amino acids. For the CDR3, the DNA is TGTGCCAGCAGCTCGACCCAGACGGATGAAAAACTGTTTTTT. Amino acid sequence: CASSSTQTDEKLFF.

There are a few counts of this clone. The chain employs TRBV14 and TRBJ1-1; no clear D gene. The ends were cut back, 4 bases at V and 3 bases at J, with 9 bases in the middle. This CDR3 comprises 13 residues. Germline CDR1 is SGHDN and CDR2 is FVKESK. The CDR3 region has the DNA TGTGCCAGCAGCCCCCGGACCCACACTGAAGCTTTCTTT. Its translation: CASSPRTHTEAFF.

The rearrangement uses TRBV27 and TRBJ2-1; D remains unclear. Trimming left V 5 bases short and J 4 bases short, with 9 bases between. The germline V gene encodes CDR1 MNHEY and CDR2 SMNVEV (reference sequence). The length of the CDR3 is 13 residues. The CDR3 DNA sequence: TGTGCCAGCAGTCTCAACCGGTACAATGAGCAGTTCTTC. Its protein product is CASSLNRYNEQFF.

The chain uses TRBV5-6 and TRBJ2-2, with TRBD1 matching over 9 bases. This CDR3 is 15 amino acids long. The J segment lost 6 bases and the V segment lost 4 bases, leaving 7 bases of the junction unmatched. The germline CDR1 and CDR2 sequences are SGHDT and YYEEEE. The CDR3 region has the DNA TGTGCCAGCAGCCAGGGACAGGGCGGAGCCGGGGAGCTGTTTTTT. It is translated as CASSQGQGGAGELFF.

The chain has TRBV4-2 and TRBJ2-3; no definite D call. In germline, CDR1 is LGHNA, CDR2 YNFKEQ. V lost 2 bases and J lost 0, with 9 bases in between. The CDR3 loop spans 15 amino acids. The DNA for the CDR3 is TGTGCCAGCAGCCAAACAGAGCAAAGCACAGATACGCAGTATTTT. This sequence encodes CASSQTEQSTDTQYF.

This clone was seen only a few times. The V and J genes are TRBV7-2 and TRBJ2-3; D not certain. V lost 1 base, J lost 6 bases, and 8 bases lay in between. Germline V lookup: CDR1 SGHTA, CDR2 FQGNSA. This CDR3 comprises 13 residues. The DNA of the CDR3 is TGTGCCAGCAGCTTAGTTTTTTGGGATACGCAGTATTTT. Its translation is CASSLVFWDTQYF.

In its sample, this clone was seen a few times. The rearrangement uses TRBV7-2 and TRBJ1-2; possible D gene TRBD1, 6 bases. V lost 4 bases to trimming and J lost 6 bases, with 15 bases between them. The length of the CDR3 is 14 residues. Germline V gene sequence: CDR1 SGHTA, CDR2 FQGNSA. The CDR3 reads CASSYDRRDHGYTF. The CDR3 coding sequence is TGTGCCAGCAGCTACGACAGGAGGGACCATGGCTACACCTTC.

J is TRBJ1-5 and V is TRBV5-1; no definite D call. CDR1 is SGHRS and CDR2 is YFSETQ in the germline V gene. V shed 3 bases and J shed 2 bases, with 9 bases lying between them. This CDR3 is built from 14 residues. CDR3 sequence reads: CASSWRPGNQPQHF. The CDR3 DNA is TGCGCCAGCAGCTGGAGGCCGGGCAATCAGCCCCAGCATTTT.